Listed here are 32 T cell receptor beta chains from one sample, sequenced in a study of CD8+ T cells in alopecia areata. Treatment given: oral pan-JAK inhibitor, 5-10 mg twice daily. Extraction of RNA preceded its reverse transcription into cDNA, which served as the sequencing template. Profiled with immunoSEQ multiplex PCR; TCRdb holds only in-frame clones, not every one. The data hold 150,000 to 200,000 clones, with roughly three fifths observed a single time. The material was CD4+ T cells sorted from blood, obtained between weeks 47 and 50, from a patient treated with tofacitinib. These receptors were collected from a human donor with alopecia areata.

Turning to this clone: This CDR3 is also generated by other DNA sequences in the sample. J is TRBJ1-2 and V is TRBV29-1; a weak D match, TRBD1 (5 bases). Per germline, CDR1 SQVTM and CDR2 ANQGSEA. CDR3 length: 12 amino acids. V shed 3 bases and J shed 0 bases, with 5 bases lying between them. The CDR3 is CSVDRANYGYTF. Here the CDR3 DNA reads TGCAGCGTTGACAGGGCTAACTATGGCTACACCTTC.

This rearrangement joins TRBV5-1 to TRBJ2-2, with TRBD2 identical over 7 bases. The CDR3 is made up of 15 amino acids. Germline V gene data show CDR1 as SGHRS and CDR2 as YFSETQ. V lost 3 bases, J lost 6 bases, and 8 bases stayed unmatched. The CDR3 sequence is CASSWEGSQPGELFF. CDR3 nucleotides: TGCGCCAGCAGCTGGGAGGGGAGTCAGCCCGGGGAGCTGTTTTTT. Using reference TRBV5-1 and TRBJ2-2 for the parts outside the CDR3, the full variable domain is KAGVTQTPRYLIKTRGQQVTLSCSPISGHRSVSWYQQTPGQGLQFLFEYFSETQRNKGNFPGRFSGRQFSNSRSEMNVSTLELGDSALYLCASSWEGSQPGELFFGEGSRLTVL.

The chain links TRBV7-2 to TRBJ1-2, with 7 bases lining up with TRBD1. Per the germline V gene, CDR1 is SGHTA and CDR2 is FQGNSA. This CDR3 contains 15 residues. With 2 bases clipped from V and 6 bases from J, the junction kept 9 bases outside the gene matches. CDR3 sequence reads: CASSLFSDRTNGYTF. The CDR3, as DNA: TGTGCCAGCAGCTTATTTTCGGACAGGACCAATGGCTACACCTTC.

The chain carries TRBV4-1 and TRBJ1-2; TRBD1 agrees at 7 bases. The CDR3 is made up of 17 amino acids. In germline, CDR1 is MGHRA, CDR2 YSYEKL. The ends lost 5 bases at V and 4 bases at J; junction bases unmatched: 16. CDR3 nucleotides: TGCGCCAGCAGCAGGACAGGCGATATTTCCACCTCCTATGGCTACACCTTC. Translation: CASSRTGDISTSYGYTF.

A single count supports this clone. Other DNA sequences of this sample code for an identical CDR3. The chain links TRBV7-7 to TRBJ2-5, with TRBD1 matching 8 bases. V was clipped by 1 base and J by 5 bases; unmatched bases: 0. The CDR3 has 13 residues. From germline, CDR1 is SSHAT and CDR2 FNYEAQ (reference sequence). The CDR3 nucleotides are TGTGCCAGCAGCTTAGACAGGGGGGAGACCCAGTACTTC. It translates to CASSLDRGETQYF.

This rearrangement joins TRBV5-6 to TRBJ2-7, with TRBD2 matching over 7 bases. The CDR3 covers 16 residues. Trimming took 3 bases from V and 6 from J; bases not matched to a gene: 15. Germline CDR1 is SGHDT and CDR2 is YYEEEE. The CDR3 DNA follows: TGTGCCAGCAGCTCAATAAAAGGACTAGAGGGGCTCGAGCAGTACTTC. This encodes CASSSIKGLEGLEQYF.

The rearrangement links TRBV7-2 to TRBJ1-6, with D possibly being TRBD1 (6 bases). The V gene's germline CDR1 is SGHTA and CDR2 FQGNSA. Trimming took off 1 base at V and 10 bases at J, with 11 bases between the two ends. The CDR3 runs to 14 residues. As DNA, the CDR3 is TGTGCCAGCAGCTTAGACAGGGTACGATCACCCCTCCACTTT. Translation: CASSLDRVRSPLHF.

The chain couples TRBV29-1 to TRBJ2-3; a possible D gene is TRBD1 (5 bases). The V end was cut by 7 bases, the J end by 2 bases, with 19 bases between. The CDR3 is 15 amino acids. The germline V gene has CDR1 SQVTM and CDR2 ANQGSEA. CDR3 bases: TGCAGCGCTGGCCTAGGGCGGACAAACACAGATACGCAGTATTTT. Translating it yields CSAGLGRTNTDTQYF.

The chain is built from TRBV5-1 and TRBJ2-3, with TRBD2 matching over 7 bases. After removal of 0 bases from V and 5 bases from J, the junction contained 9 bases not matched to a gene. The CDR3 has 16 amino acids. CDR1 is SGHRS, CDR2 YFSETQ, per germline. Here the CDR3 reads CASSLAARGVQDTQYF. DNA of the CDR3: TGCGCCAGCAGCTTGGCCGCTCGGGGGGTCCAAGATACGCAGTATTTT.

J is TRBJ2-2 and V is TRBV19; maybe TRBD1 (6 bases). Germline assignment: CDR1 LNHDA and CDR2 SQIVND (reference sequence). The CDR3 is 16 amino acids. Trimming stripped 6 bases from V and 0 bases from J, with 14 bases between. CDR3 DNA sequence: TGTGCCAGTAGCCCGACAGGCTCGACGAACACCGGGGAGCTGTTTTTT. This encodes CASSPTGSTNTGELFF.

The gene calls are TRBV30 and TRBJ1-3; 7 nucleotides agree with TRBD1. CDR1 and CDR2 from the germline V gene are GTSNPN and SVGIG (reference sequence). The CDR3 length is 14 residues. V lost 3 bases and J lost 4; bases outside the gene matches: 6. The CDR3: CAWSLGGEGNTIYF. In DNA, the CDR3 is TGTGCCTGGAGCTTAGGGGGCGAGGGAAACACCATATATTTT.

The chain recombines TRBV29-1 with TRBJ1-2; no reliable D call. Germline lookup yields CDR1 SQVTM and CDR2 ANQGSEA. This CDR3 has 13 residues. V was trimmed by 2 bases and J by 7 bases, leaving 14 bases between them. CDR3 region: CSVEIVADGGYTF. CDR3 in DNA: TGCAGCGTTGAAATTGTAGCGGATGGTGGCTACACCTTC.

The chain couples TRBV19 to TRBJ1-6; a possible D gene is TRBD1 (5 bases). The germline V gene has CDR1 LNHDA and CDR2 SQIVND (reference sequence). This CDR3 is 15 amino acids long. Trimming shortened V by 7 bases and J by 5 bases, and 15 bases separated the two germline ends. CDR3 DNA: TGTGCCAGTACACCCCAGGGCTTGAATAATTCACCCCTCCACTTT. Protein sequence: CASTPQGLNNSPLHF. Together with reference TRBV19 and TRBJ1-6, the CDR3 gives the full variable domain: DGGITQSPKYLFRKEGQNVTLSCEQNLNHDAMYWYRQDPGQGLRLIYYSQIVNDFQKGDIAEGYSVSREKKESFPLTVTSAQKNPTAFYLCASTPQGLNNSPLHFGNGTRLTVT.

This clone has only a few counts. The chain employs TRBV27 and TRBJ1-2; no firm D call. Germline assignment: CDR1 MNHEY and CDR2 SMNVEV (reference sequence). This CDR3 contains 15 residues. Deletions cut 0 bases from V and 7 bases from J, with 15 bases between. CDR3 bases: TGTGCCAGCAGTTTATCGGGAGGGATCGAGGGTGGCTACACCTTC. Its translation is CASSLSGGIEGGYTF.

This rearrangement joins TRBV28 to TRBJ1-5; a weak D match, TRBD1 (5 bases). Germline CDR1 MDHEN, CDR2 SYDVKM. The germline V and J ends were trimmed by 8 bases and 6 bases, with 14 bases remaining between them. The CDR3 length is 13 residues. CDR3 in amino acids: CASYLAGSQPQHF. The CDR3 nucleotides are TGTGCCAGCTATTTGGCAGGGAGTCAGCCCCAGCATTTT.

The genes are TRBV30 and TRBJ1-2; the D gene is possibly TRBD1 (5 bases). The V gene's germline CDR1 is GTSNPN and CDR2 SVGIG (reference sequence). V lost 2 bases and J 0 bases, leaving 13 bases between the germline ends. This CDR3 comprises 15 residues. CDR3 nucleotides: TGTGCCTGGAGTCGGACAACCCTGGCTAACTATGGCTACACCTTC. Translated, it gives CAWSRTTLANYGYTF.

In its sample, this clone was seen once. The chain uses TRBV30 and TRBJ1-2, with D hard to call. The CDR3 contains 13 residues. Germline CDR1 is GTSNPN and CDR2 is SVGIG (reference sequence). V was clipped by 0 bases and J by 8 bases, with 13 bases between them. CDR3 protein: CAWSVVGVGGYTF. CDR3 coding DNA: TGTGCCTGGAGTGTAGTTGGGGTGGGAGGCTACACCTTC.

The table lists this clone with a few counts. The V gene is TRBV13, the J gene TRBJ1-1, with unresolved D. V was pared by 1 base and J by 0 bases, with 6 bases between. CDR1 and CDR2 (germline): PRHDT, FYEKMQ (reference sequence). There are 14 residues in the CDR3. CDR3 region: CASSLDRLNTEAFF. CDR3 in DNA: TGTGCCAGCAGCTTAGACCGATTGAACACTGAAGCTTTCTTT.

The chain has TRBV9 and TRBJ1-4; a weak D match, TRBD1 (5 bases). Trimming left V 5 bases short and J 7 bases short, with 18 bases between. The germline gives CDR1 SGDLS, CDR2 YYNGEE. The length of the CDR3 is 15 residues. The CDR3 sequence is CASSTRDFGSEKLFF. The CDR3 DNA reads TGTGCCAGCAGTACCAGGGACTTTGGGAGTGAAAAACTGTTTTTT.

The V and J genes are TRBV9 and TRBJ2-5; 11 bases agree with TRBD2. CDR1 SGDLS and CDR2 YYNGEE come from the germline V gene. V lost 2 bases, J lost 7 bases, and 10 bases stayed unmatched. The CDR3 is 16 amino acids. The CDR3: CASSVHSGGASGTQYF. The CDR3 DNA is TGTGCCAGCAGCGTCCATAGCGGGGGGGCATCTGGGACCCAGTACTTC.

CDR3 sequence: CASSRDVDTQYF. The CDR3 bases are TGTGCCAGCAGCCGGGACGTGGATACGCAGTATTTT. The chain combines TRBV9 with TRBJ2-3; either TRBD1 or TRBD2 may fit D (5 bases each). There are 12 residues in the CDR3. V was shortened by 4 bases and J by 6 bases, with 9 bases between the two germline ends. Germline CDR1 is SGDLS and CDR2 is YYNGEE.

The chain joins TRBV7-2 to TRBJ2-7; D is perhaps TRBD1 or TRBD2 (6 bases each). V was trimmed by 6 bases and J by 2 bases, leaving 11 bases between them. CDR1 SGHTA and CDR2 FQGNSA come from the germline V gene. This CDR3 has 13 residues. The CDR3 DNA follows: TGTGCCAGCAGTTACGGGGGCCCCTACGAGCAGTACTTC. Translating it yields CASSYGGPYEQYF. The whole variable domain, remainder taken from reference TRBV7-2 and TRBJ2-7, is GAGVSQSPSNKVTEKGKDVELRCDPISGHTALYWYRQSLGQGLEFLIYFQGNSAPDKSGLPSDRFSAERTGGSVSTLTIQRTQQEDSAVYLCASSYGGPYEQYFGPGTRLTVT.

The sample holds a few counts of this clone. CDR3 nucleotide sequence: TGTGCCAGCAGCTTGTACAGGGGCGAGCAGTACTTC. Residues: CASSLYRGEQYF. The genes are TRBV7-2 and TRBJ2-7, with TRBD1 matching over 7 bases. The CDR3 is 12 amino acids. CDR1 and CDR2 from the germline V gene are SGHTA and FQGNSA. After removal of 3 bases from V and 6 bases from J, the junction contained 2 bases not matched to a gene.

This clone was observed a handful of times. CDR3 sequence (DNA): TGTGCCTGGAGGTCTATAGGGCGCACCGGGGAGCTGTTTTTT. This codes for CAWRSIGRTGELFF. The chain carries TRBV30 and TRBJ2-2; D is unclear. In germline, CDR1 is GTSNPN, CDR2 SVGIG (reference sequence). The CDR3 is made up of 14 amino acids. Deletions cut 3 bases from V and 4 bases from J, with 12 bases between.

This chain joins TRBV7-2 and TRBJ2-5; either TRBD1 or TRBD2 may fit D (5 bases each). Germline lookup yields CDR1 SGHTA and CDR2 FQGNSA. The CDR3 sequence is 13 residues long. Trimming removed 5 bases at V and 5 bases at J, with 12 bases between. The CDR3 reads CASSAGARETQYF. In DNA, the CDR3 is TGTGCCAGCAGCGCCGGGGCGCGGGAGACCCAGTACTTC. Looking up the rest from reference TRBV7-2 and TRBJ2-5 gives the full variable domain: GAGVSQSPSNKVTEKGKDVELRCDPISGHTALYWYRQSLGQGLEFLIYFQGNSAPDKSGLPSDRFSAERTGGSVSTLTIQRTQQEDSAVYLCASSAGARETQYFGPGTRLLVL.

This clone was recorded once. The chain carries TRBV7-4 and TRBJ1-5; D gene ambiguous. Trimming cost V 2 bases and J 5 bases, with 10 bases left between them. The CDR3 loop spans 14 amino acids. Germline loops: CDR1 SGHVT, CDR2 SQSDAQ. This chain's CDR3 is CASSLSRVHQPQHF. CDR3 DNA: TGTGCCAGCAGCTTAAGTCGGGTTCATCAGCCCCAGCATTTT. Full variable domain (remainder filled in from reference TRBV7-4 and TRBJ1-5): GAGVSQSPRYKVAKRGRDVALRCDSISGHVTLYWYRQTLGQGSEVLTYSQSDAQRDKSGRPSGRFSAERPERSVSTLKIQRTEQGDSAVYLCASSLSRVHQPQHFGDGTRLSIL.

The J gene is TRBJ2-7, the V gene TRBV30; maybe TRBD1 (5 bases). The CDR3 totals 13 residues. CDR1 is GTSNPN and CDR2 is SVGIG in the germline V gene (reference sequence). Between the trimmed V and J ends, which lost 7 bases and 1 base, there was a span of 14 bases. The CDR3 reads CASKGQRSYEQYF. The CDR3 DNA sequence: TGTGCCTCCAAGGGGCAGAGATCCTACGAGCAGTACTTC.

The CDR3 coding sequence is TGTGCCAGCAGTGAATCCGTATCCAGGGAAAAACTGTTTTTT. It codes for CASSESVSREKLFF. J is TRBJ1-4 and V is TRBV25-1; no reliable D call. This CDR3 region has 14 residues. CDR1 is MGHDK and CDR2 is SYGVNS in the germline V gene. Trimming removed 1 base at V and 8 bases at J, with 11 bases between. The full variable domain, completed using reference TRBV25-1 and TRBJ1-4, is EADIYQTPRYLVIGTGKKITLECSQTMGHDKMYWYQQDPGMELHLIHYSYGVNSTEKGDLSSESTVSRIRTEHFPLTLESARPSHTSQYLCASSESVSREKLFFGSGTQLSVL.

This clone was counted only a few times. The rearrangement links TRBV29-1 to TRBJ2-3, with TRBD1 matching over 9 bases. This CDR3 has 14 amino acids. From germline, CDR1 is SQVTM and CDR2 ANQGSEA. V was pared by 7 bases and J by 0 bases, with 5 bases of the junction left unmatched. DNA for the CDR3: TGCAGCGCCCGGGACAGGGCTAGCACAGATACGCAGTATTTT. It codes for CSARDRASTDTQYF.

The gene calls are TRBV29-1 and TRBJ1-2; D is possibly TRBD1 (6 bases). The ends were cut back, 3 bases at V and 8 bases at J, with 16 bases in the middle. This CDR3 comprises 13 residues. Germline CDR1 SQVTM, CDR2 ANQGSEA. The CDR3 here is CSVDEGGFGGYTF. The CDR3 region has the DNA TGCAGCGTTGATGAGGGGGGATTTGGAGGCTACACCTTC.

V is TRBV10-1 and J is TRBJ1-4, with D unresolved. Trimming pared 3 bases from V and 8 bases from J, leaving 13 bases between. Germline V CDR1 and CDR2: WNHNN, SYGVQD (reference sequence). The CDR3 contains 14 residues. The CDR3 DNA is TGCGCCAGCAGTGACGGCGGAACGGGGGAAAAACTGTTTTTT. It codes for CASSDGGTGEKLFF.

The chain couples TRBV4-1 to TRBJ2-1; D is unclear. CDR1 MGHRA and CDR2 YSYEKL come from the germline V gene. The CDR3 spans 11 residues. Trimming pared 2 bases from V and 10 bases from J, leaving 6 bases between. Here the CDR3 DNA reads TGCGCCAGCAGCCAAACCACAGAGCAGTTCTTC. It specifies CASSQTTEQFF.